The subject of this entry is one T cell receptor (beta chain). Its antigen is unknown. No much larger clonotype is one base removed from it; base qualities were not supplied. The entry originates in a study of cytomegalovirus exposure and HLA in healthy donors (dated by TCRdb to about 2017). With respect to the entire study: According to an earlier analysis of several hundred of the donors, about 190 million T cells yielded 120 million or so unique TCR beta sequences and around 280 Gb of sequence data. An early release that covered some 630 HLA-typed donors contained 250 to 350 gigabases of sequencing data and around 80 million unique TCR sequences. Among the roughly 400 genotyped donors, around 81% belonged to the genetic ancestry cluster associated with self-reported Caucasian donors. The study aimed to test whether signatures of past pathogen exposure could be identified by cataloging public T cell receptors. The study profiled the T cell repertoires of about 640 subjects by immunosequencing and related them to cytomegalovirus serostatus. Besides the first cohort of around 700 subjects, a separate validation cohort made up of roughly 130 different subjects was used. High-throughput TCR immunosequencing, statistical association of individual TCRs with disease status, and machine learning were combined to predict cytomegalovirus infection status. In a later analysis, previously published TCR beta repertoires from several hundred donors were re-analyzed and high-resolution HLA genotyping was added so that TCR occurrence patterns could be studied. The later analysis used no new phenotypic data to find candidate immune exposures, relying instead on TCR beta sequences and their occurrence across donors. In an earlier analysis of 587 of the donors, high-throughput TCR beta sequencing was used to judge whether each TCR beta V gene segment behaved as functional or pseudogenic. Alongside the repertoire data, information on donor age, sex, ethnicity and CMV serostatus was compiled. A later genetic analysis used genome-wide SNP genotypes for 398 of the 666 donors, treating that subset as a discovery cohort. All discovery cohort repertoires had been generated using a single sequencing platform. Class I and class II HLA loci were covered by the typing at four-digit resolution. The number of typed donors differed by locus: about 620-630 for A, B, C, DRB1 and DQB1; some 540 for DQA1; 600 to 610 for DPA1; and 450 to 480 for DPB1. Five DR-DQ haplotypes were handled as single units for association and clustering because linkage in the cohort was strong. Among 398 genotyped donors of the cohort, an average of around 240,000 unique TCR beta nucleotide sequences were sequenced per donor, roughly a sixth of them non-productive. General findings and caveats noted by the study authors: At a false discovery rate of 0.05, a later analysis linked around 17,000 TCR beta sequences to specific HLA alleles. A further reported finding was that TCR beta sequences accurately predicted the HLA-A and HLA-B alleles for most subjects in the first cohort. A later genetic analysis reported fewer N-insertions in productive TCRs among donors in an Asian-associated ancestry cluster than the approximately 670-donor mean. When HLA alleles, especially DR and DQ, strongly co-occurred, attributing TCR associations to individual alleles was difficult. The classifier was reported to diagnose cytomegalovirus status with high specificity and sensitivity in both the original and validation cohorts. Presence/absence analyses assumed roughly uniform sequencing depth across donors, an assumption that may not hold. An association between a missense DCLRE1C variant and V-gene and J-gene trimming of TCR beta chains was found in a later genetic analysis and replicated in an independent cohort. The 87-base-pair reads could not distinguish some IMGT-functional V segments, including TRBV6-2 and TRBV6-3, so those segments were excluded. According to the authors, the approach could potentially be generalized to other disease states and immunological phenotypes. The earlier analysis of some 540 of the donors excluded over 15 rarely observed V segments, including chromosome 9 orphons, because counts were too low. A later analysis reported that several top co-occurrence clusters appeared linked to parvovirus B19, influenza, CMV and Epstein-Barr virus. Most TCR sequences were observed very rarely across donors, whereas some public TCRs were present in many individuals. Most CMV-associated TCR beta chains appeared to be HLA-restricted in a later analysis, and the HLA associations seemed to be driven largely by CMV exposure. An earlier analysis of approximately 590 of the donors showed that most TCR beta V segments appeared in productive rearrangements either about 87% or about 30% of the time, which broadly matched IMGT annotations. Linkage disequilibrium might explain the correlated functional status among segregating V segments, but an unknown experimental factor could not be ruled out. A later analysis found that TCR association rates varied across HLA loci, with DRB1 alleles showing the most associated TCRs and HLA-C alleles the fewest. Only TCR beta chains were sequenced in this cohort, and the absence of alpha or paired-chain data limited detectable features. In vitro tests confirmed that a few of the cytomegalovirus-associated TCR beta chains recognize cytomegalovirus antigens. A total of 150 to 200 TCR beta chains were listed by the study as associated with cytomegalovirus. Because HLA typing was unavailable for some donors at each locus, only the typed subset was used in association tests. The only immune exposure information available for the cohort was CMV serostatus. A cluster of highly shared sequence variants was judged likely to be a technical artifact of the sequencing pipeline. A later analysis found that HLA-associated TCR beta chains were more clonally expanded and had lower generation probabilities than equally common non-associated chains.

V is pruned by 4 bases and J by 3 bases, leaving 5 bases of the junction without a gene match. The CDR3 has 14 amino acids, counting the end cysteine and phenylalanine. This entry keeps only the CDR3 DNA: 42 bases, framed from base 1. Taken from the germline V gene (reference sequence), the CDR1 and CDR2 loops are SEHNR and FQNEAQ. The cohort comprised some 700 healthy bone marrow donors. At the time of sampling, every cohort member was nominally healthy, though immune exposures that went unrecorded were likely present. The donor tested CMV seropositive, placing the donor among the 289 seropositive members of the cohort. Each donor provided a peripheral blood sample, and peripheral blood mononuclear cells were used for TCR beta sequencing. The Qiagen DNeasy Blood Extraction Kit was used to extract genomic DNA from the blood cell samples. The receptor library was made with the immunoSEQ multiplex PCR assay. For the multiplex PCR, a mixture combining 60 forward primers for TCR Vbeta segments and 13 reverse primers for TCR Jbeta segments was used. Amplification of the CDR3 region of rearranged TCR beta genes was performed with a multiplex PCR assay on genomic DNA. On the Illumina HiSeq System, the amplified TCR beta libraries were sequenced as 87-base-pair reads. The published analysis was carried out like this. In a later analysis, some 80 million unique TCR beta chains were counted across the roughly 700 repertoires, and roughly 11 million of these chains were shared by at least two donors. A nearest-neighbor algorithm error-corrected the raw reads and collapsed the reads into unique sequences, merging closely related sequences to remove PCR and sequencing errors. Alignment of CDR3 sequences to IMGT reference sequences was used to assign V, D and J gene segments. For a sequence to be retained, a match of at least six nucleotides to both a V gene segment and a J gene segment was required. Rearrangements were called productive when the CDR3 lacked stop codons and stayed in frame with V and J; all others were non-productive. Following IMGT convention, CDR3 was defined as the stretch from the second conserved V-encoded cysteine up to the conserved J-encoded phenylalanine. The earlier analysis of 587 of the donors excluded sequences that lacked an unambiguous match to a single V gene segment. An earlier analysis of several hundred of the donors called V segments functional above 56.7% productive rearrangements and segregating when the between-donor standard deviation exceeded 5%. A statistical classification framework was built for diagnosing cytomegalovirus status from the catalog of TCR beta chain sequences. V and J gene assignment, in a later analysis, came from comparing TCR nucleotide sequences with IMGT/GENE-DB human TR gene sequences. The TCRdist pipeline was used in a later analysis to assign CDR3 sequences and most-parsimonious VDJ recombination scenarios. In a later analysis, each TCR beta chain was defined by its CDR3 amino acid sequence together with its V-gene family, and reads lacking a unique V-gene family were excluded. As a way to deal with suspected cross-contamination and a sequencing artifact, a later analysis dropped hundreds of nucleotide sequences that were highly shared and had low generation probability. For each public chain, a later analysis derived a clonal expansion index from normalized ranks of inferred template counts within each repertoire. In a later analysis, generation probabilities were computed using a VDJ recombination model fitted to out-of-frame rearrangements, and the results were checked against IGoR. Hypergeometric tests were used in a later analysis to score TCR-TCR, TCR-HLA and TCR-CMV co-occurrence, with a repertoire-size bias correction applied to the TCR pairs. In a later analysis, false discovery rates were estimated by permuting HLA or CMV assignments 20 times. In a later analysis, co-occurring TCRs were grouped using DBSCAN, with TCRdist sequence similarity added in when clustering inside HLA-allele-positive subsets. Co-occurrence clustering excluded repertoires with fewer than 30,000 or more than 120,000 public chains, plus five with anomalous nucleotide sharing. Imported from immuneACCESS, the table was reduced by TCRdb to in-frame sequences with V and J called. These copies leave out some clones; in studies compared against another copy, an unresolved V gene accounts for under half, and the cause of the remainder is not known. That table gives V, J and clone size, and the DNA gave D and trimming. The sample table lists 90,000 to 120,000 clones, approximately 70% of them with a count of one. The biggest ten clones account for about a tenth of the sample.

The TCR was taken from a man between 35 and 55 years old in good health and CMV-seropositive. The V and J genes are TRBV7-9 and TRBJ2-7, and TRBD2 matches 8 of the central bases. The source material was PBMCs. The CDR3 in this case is CASSSGLEYYEQYF. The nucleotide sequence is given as TGTGCCAGCAGCTCGGGACTAGAATACTACGAGCAGTACTTC.